This T cell receptor (beta chain) is drawn from a study of naive and memory T cell subsets. Study results and limitations: There was no ground truth to check naive and memory subset results. A clonotype means one alpha or beta sequence, not an alpha/beta pair.

This clonotype was observed many times. No antigen is known for it. The germline CDR1 and CDR2 sequences are SGHRS and YFSETQ. The CDR3 covers 12 residues. V lost 4 bases to trimming and J lost 5 bases, with 9 bases between them. Both TRBC1 and TRBC2 were covered by a beta constant-region primer of two equimolar oligonucleotides. Ligated cDNA was amplified by four rounds of PCR with nested alpha and beta constant-region primers and SP2. TCRdb re-called the UMI-ligation and nested PCR reads with MiXCR, one entry per CDR3 protein. Of some 83,000 distinct CDR3 sequences detected, over 8.5% appear once; the ten largest clones hold 1.2%.

The source material was naive CD8+ T cells from blood. The TCR was taken from a human donor in good health. The V call is TRBV5-1, the J call TRBJ1-2; D may be TRBD1 (5 bases). The CDR3 here is CASSTDSYGYTF. The DNA for the CDR3 is TGCGCCAGCAGCACAGACAGTTATGGCTACACCTTC.